The sample holds one count of the clone carrying this T cell receptor (beta chain). The antigen remains undetermined. The record originates from a study of graft-versus-host responses after intestinal transplantation. Study context: The whole recipient group had anti-thymocyte globulin induction followed by tacrolimus and steroids for around 3 years. Overall study findings and caveats: The study found high graft-versus-host to host-versus-graft clonal ratios in allografts of patients with graft-donor T cell macrochimerism. Recipient marrow held GvH clones, some first seen in ileum or blood.

The graft tissue was processed, and this released both intraepithelial and lamina propria lymphocytes. The repertoire was sequenced with immunoSEQ multiplex PCR; TCRdb's copy has only in-frame clones and lacks some. The sample consists of 20,000 to 25,000 clones, around 78% of them appearing once. The CDR3 consists of 14 residues. Germline loops: CDR1 SGHNT, CDR2 YENEEA. V was clipped by 1 base and J by 7 bases, with 13 bases between them. The sequence derives from a human patient who received an intestinal transplant, so some T cells may come from the graft donor. The sequenced sample was ileum tissue, obtained 12 days after intestinal transplant. This chain uses TRBV11-3 with TRBJ1-1, with D possibly being TRBD1 (5 bases). The CDR3 region is CASSLVRGIGEAFF. The DNA for the CDR3 is TGTGCCAGCAGCTTAGTTAGGGGAATCGGTGAAGCTTTCTTT.